The clone carrying this T cell receptor beta chain was recorded at least ten times. Its cognate antigen is unknown. There are 15 residues in the CDR3. From germline, CDR1 is SGHDT and CDR2 YYEEEE. The V gene lost 4 bases and the J gene lost 4 bases, with 12 bases spanning the gap. Time point indicated: newly diagnosed GD, antithyroid drugs for less than 3 months. From PBMCs, RNA was extracted and then used to make the TCR library. It was American Thyroid Association guidelines that determined Graves' disease diagnosis. The entry originates in a study of regulatory T cells in long-lasting Graves disease. Study-wide findings and caveats: Patients whose Graves' disease persisted exhibited lower TCR diversity than those newly diagnosed. Persistent disease was associated with favored TRBV28 usage and with favored use of TRBJ1-2 and TRBJ2-5.

Building the TCR beta libraries relied on iRepertoire HTBI primers, and CDR3 regions underwent Arm-PCR. In TCRdb, the multiplex PCR reads were re-called with MiXCR into one record per CDR3 protein. Among hundreds of thousands of distinct CDR3 sequences listed, about 16% were seen once. Sequenced here: peripheral blood mononuclear cells (PBMCs), sampled at new diagnosis, from a patient treated with antithyroid drugs. The chain links TRBV5-6 to TRBJ2-6; D uncertain. This clonotype was sampled from a female donor with Graves disease. CDR3 sequence (DNA): TGTGCCAGCAGCCATCTGGCGGCGGGGGCCAACGTCCTGACTTTC. It is translated as CASSHLAAGANVLTF.